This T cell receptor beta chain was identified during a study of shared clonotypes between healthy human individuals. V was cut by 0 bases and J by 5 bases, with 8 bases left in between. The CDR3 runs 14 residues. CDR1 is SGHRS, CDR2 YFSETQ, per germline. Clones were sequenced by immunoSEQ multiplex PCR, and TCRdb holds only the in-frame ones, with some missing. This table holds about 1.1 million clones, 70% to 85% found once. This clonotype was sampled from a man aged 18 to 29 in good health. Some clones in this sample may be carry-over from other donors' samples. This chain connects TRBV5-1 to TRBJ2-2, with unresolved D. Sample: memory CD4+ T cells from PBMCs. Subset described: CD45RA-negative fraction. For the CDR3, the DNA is TGCGCCAGCAGCTTGGAGGTCAAAACCGGGGAGCTGTTTTTT. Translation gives CASSLEVKTGELFF. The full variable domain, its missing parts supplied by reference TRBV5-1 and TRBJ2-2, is KAGVTQTPRYLIKTRGQQVTLSCSPISGHRSVSWYQQTPGQGLQFLFEYFSETQRNKGNFPGRFSGRQFSNSRSEMNVSTLELGDSALYLCASSLEVKTGELFFGEGSRLTVL.